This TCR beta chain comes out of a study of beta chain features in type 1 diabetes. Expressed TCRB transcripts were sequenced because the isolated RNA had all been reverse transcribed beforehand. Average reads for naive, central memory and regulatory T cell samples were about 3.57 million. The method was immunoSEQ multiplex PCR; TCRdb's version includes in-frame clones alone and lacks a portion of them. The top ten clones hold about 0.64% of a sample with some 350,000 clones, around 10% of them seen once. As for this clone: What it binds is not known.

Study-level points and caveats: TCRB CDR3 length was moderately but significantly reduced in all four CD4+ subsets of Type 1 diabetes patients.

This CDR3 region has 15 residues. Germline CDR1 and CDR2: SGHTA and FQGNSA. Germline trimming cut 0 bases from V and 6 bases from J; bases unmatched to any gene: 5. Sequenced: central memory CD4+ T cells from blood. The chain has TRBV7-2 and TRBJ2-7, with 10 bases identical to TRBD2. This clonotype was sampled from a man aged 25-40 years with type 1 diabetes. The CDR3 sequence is CASSLAPSGRGEQYF. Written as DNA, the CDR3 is TGTGCCAGCAGCTTAGCCCCAAGCGGGAGGGGCGAGCAGTACTTC.